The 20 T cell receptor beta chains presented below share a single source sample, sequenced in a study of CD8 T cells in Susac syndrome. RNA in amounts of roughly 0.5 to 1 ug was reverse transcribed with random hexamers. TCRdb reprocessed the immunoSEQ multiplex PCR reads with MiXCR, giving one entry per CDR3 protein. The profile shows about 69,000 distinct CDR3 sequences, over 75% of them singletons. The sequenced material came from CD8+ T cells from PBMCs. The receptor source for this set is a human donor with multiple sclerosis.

CDR3 region: CASSMGRYTEAFF. Written as DNA, the CDR3 is TGTGCCAGTAGTATGGGCCGCTACACTGAAGCTTTCTTT. The rearrangement uses TRBV19 and TRBJ1-1; D remains ambiguous. Deletions cut 3 bases from V and 3 bases from J, with 8 bases between. CDR3 size: 13 residues. Per germline, CDR1 LNHDA and CDR2 SQIVND (reference sequence).

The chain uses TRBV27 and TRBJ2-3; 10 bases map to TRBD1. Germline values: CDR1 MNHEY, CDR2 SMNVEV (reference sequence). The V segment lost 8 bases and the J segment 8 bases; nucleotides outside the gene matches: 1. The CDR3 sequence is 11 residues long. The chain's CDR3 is CASGQGGTQYF. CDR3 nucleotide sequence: TGTGCCAGCGGACAGGGGGGTACGCAGTATTTT.

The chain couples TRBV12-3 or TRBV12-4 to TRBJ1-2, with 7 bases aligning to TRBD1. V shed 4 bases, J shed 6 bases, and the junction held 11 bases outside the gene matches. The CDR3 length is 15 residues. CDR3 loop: CASSSPLGDRNGYTF. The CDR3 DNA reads TGTGCCAGCAGTTCCCCGTTGGGGGACAGAAATGGCTACACCTTC.

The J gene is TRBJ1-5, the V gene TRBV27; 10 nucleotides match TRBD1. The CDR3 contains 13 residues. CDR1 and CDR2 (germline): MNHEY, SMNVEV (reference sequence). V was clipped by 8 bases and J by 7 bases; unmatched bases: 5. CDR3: CASSRTGGQPQHF. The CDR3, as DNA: TGTGCCAGCTCCAGGACAGGGGGGCAGCCCCAGCATTTT.

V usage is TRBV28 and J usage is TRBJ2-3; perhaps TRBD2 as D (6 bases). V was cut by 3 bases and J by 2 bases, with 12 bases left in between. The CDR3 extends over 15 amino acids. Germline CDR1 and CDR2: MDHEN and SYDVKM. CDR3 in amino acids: CASSFRDFNTDTQYF. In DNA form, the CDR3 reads TGTGCCAGCAGTTTCCGGGACTTTAACACAGATACGCAGTATTTT.

This CDR3 reads CASTHAGGGTDTQYF. CDR3 nucleotide sequence: TGTGCCAGCACACACGCCGGCGGGGGCACAGATACGCAGTATTTT. The V gene is TRBV7-9, the J gene TRBJ2-3; possible D gene TRBD2, 6 bases. V was pared by 7 bases and J by 1 base, with 15 bases between. The CDR3 consists of 15 residues. Per the germline V gene, CDR1 is SEHNR and CDR2 is FQNEAQ (reference sequence).

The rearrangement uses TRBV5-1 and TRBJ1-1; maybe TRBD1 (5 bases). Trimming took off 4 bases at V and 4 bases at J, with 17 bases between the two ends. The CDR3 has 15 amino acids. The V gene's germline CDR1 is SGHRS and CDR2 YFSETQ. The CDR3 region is CASSAVWGLGTEAFF. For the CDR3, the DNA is TGCGCCAGCAGCGCGGTTTGGGGGTTGGGCACTGAAGCTTTCTTT.

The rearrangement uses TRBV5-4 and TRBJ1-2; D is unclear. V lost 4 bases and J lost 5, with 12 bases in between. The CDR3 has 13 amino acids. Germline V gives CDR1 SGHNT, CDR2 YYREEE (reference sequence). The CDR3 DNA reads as TGTGCCAGCAGCCTACCACTAAGTTATGGCTACACCTTC. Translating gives CASSLPLSYGYTF.

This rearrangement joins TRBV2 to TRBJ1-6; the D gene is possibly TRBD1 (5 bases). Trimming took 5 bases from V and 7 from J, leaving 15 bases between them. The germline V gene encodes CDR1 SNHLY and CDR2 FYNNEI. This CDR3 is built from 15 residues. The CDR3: CASSSPGPTNSPLHF. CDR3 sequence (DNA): TGTGCCAGCAGTTCCCCGGGACCGACAAATTCACCCCTCCACTTT.

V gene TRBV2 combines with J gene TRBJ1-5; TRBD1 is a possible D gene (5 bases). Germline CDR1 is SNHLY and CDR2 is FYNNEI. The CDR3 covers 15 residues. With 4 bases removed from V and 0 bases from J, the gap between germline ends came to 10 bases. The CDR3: CASSARVLSNQPQHF. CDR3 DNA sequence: TGTGCCAGCAGTGCCAGGGTCCTTAGCAATCAGCCCCAGCATTTT.

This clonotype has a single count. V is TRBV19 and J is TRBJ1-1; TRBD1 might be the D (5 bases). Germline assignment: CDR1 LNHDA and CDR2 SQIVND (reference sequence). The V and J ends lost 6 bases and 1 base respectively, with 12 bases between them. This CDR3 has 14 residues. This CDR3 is CASSWGEENTEAFF. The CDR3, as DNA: TGTGCCAGTAGCTGGGGGGAGGAGAACACTGAAGCTTTCTTT.

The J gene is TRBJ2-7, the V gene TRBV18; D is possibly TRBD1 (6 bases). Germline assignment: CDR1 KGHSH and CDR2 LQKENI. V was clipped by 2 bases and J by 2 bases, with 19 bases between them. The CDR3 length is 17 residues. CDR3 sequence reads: CASSPVDIRTVPYEQYF. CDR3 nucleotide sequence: TGTGCCAGCTCACCAGTCGATATCCGGACAGTACCCTACGAGCAGTACTTC.

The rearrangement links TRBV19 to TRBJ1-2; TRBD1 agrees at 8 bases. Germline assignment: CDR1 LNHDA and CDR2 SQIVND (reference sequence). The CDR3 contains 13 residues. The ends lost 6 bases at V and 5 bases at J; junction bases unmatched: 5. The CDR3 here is CASRSGTGYGYTF. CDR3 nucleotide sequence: TGTGCCAGTAGATCCGGGACAGGATATGGCTACACCTTC. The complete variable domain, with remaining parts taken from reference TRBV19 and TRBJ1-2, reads DGGITQSPKYLFRKEGQNVTLSCEQNLNHDAMYWYRQDPGQGLRLIYYSQIVNDFQKGDIAEGYSVSREKKESFPLTVTSAQKNPTAFYLCASRSGTGYGYTFGSGTRLTVV.

The CDR3 DNA sequence: TGCGCCAGCAGCCAGGGAGGGGCGGCCAAAAACATTCAGTACTTC. It codes for CASSQGGAAKNIQYF. The V call is TRBV4-3, the J call TRBJ2-4; the match to TRBD2 covers 7 bases. Germline V lookup: CDR1 LGHNA, CDR2 YSLEER. The CDR3 is 15 amino acids. With 3 bases clipped from V and 1 base from J, the junction kept 3 bases outside the gene matches.

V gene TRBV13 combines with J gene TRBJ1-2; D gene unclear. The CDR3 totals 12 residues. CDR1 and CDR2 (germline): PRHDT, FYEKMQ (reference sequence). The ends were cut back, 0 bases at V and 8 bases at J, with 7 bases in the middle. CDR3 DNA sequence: TGTGCCAGCAGCTTAGGGAGGGTCGGCTACACCTTC. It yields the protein CASSLGRVGYTF.

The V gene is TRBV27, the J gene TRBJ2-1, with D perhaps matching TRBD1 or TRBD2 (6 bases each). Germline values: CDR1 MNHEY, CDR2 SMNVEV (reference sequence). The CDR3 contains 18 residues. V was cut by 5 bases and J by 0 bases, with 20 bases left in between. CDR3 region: CASSMSYYGGFSYNEQFF. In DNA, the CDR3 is TGTGCCAGCAGTATGTCCTATTACGGGGGCTTCTCCTACAATGAGCAGTTCTTC.

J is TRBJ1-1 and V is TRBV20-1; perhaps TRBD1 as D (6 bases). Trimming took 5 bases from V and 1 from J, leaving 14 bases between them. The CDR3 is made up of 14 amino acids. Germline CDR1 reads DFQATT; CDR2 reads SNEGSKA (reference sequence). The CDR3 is CSAGTTIRNTEAFF. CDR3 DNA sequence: TGCAGTGCTGGGACAACGATCCGGAACACTGAAGCTTTCTTT.

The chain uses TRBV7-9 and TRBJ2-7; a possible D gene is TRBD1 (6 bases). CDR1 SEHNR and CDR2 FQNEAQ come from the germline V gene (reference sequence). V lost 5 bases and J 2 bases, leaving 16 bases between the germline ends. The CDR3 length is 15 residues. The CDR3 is CASSLGQSPPYEQYF. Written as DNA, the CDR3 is TGTGCCAGCAGCCTTGGACAGAGCCCCCCCTACGAGCAGTACTTC.

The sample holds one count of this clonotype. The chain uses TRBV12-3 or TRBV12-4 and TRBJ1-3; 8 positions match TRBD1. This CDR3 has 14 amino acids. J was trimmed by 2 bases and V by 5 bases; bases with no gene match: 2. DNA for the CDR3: TGTGCCAGCAGTCTGACAGGGGCTGGAAACACCATATATTTT. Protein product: CASSLTGAGNTIYF.

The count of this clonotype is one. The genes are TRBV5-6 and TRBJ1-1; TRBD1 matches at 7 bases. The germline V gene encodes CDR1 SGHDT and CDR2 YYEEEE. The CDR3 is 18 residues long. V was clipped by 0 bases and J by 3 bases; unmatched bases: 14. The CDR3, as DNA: TGTGCCAGCAGCTTGGAGACAGGGAGGTACCTATCGGACACTGAAGCTTTCTTT. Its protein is CASSLETGRYLSDTEAFF. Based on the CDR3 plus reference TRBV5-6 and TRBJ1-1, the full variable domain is DAGVTQSPTHLIKTRGQQVTLRCSPKSGHDTVSWYQQALGQGPQFIFQYYEEEERQRGNFPDRFSGHQFPNYSSELNVNALLLGDSALYLCASSLETGRYLSDTEAFFGQGTRLTVV.